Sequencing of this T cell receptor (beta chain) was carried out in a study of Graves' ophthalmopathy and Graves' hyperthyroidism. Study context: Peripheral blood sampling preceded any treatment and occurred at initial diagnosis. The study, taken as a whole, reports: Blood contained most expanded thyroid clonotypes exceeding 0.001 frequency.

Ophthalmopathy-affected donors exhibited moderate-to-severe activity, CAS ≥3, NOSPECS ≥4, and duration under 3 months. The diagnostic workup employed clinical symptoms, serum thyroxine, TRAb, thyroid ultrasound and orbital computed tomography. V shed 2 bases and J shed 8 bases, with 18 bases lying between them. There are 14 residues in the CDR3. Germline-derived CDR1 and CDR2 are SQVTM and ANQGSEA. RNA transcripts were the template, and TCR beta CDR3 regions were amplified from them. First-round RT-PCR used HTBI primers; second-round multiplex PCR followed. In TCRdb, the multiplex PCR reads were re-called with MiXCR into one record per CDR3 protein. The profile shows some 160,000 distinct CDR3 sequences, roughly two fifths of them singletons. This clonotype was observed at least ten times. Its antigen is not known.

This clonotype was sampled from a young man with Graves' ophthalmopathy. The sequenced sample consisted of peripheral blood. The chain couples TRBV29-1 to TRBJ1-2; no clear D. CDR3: CSVEIPSPLGGYTF. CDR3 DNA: TGCAGCGTTGAAATACCCTCCCCCTTGGGGGGCTACACCTTC. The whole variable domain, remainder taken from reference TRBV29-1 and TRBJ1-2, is SAVISQKPSRDICQRGTSLTIQCQVDSQVTMMFWYRQQPGQSLTLIATANQGSEATYESGFVIDKFPISRPNLTFSTLTVSNMSPEDSSIYLCSVEIPSPLGGYTFGSGTRLTVV.